The subject of this entry is one T cell receptor (beta chain). Its specificity is unknown. The data are from a study of regulatory T cells. Whole-study findings and limits: Hydrophobic residues at CDR3 positions 6 and 7 were enriched in conventional CD4+ T cells of CD3G-deficient patients.

The primer mix had 52 TRBV and 13 TRBJ primers. Assay: immunoSEQ multiplex PCR; the TCRdb copy retains only in-frame clones and omits some. This sample has approximately 40,000 clones; approximately 91% occur once, and the top ten carry under 2.5%. At testing, patients were 2 to 39 years old, with reduced naive and increased memory T-cell proportions. Trimming took 0 bases from V and 7 from J, leaving 8 bases between them. CDR1 and CDR2 (germline): ENHRY, SYGVKD. The CDR3 consists of 13 residues. The source is a young adult with CD3G deficiency. The rearrangement uses TRBV10-3 and TRBJ2-3, with D possibly TRBD2 on 6 matching bases. The sample was conventional CD4+ T cells sorted from blood. For the CDR3, the DNA is TGTGCCATCAGTGAGTCGGCGGGGAATACGCAGTATTTT. Translation gives CAISESAGNTQYF.